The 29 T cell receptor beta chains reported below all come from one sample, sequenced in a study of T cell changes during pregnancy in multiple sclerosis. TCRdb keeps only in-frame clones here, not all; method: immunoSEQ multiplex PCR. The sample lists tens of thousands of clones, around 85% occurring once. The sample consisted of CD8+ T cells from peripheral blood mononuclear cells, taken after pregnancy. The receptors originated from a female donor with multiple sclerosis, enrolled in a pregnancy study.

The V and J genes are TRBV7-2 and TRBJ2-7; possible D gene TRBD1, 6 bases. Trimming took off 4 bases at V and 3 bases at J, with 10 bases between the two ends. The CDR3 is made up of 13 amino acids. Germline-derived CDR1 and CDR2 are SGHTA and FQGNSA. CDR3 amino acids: CASSSSQGYEQYF. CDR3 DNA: TGTGCCAGCAGCTCCTCACAGGGCTACGAGCAGTACTTC.

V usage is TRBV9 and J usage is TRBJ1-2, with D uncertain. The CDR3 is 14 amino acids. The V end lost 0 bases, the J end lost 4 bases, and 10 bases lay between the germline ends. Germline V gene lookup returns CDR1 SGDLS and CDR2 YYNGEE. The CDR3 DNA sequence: TGTGCCAGCAGCGTAGCCCGAGATACCTATGGCTACACCTTC. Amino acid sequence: CASSVARDTYGYTF.

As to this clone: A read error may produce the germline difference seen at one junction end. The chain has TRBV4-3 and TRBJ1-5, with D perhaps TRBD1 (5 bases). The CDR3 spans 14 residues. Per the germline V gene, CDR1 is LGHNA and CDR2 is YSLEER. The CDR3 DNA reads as TGCGCCAGCAGCCCGGGGCCTAGCGATCAGCCCCAGCATTTT. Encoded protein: CASSPGPSDQPQHF.

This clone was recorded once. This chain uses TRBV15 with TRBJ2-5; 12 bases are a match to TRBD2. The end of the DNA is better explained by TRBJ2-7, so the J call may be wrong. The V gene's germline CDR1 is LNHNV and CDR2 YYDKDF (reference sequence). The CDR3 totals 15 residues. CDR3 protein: CATSRGLAGAYEQYF. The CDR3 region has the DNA TGTGCCACCAGCAGAGGACTAGCGGGGGCCTACGAGCAGTACTTC.

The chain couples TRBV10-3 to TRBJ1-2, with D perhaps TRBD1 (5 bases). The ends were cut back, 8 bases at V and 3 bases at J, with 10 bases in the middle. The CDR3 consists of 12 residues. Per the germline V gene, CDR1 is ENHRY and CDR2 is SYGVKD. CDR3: CAIGREDYGYTF. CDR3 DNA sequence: TGTGCCATCGGCAGGGAAGACTATGGCTACACCTTC.

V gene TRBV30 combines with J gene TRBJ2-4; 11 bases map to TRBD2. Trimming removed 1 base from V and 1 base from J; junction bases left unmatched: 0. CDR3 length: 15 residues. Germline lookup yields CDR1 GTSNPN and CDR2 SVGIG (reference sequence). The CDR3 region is CAWSASGGAKNIQYF. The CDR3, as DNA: TGTGCCTGGAGTGCTAGCGGGGGGGCCAAAAACATTCAGTACTTC.

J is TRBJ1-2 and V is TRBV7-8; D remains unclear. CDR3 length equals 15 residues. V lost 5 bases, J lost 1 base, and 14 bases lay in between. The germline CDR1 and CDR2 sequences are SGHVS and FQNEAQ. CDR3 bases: TGTGCCAGCAGCGGGCGGACTTCGCTTAACTATGGCTACACCTTC. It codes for CASSGRTSLNYGYTF.

This CDR3 is CASSDDRAEAFF. The CDR3 DNA sequence: TGTGCCAGCAGTGACGACAGGGCTGAAGCTTTCTTT. V usage is TRBV28 and J usage is TRBJ1-1; 7 bases match TRBD1. The CDR3 consists of 12 residues. V lost 5 bases to trimming and J lost 6 bases; unmatched junction nucleotides: 3. Germline CDR1 MDHEN, CDR2 SYDVKM. Filled out from reference TRBV28 and TRBJ1-1, the complete variable domain reads DVKVTQSSRYLVKRTGEKVFLECVQDMDHENMFWYRQDPGLGLRLIYFSYDVKMKEKGDIPEGYSVSREKKERFSLILESASTNQTSMYLCASSDDRAEAFFGQGTRLTVV.

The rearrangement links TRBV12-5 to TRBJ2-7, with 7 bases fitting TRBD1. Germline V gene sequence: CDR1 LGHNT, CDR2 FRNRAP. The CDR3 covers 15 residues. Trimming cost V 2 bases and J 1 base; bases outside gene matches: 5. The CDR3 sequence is CASGLLATGSYEQYF. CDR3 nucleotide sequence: TGTGCTAGTGGTTTGCTCGCGACAGGGTCCTACGAGCAGTACTTC. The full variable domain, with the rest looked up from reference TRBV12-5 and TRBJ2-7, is DARVTQTPRHKVTEMGQEVTMRCQPILGHNTVFWYRQTMMQGLELLAYFRNRAPLDDSGMPKDRFSAEMPDATLATLKIQPSEPRDSAVYFCASGLLATGSYEQYFGPGTRLTVT.

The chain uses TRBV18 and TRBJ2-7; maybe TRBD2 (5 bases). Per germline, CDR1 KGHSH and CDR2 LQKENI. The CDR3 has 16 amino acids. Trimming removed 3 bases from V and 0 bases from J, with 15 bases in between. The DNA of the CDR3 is TGTGCCAGCTCACCGGCCGAAGCGGAGAACTCCTACGAGCAGTACTTC. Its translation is CASSPAEAENSYEQYF.

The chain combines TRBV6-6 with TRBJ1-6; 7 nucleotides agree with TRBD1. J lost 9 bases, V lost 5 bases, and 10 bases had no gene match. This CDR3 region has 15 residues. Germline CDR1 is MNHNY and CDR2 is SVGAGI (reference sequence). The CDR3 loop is CASSNRQGEGSPLHF. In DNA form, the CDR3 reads TGTGCCAGCAGTAACCGACAGGGTGAAGGTTCACCCCTCCACTTT.

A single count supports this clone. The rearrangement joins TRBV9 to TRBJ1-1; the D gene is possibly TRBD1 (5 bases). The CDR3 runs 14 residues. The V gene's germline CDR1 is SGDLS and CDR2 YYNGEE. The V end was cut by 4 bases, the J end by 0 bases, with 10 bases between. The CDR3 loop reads CASSLRDLNTEAFF. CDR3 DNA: TGTGCCAGCAGCCTTAGGGACTTGAACACTGAAGCTTTCTTT. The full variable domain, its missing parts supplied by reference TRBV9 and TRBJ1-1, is DSGVTQTPKHLITATGQRVTLRCSPRSGDLSVYWYQQSLDQGLQFLIQYYNGEERAKGNILERFSAQQFPDLHSELNLSSLELGDSALYFCASSLRDLNTEAFFGQGTRLTVV.

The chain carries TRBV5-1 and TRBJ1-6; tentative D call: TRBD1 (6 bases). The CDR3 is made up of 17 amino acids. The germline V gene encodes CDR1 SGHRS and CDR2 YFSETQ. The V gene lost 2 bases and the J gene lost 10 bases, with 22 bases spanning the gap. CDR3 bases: TGCGCCAGCAGCTTTTCTAGAGGACAGTTTCGAGAGTCACCCCTCCACTTT. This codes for CASSFSRGQFRESPLHF. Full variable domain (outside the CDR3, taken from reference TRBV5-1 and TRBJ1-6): KAGVTQTPRYLIKTRGQQVTLSCSPISGHRSVSWYQQTPGQGLQFLFEYFSETQRNKGNFPGRFSGRQFSNSRSEMNVSTLELGDSALYLCASSFSRGQFRESPLHFGNGTRLTVT.

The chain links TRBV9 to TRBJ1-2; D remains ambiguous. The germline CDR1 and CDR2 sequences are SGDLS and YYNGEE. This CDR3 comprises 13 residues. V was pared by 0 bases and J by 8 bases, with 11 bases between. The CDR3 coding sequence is TGTGCCAGCAGCGTAGGGGAGGGTATGGGCTACACCTTC. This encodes CASSVGEGMGYTF.

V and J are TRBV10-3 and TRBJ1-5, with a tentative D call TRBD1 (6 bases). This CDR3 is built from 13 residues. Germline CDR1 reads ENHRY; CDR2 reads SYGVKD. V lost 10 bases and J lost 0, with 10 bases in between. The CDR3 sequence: CATQGYSNQPQHF. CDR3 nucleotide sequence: TGTGCCACACAGGGTTATAGCAATCAGCCCCAGCATTTT.

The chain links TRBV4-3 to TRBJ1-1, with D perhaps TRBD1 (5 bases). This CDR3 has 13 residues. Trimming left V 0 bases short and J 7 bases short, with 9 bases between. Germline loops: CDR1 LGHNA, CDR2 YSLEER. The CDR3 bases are TGCGCCAGCAGCCAAGACACGGGGGGTGAAGCTTTCTTT. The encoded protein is CASSQDTGGEAFF.

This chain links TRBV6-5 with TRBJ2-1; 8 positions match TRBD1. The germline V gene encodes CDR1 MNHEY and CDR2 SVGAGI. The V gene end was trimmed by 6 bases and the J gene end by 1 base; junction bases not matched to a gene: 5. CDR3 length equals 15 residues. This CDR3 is CASRVTGGSYNEQFF. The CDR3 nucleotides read TGTGCCAGCAGAGTAACAGGGGGGTCCTACAATGAGCAGTTCTTC.

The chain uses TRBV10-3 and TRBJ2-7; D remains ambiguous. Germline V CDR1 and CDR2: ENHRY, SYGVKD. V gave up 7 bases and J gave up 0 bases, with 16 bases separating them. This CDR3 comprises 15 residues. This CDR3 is CAITPGPQSSYEQYF. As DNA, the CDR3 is TGTGCCATCACCCCAGGTCCCCAGAGCTCCTACGAGCAGTACTTC.

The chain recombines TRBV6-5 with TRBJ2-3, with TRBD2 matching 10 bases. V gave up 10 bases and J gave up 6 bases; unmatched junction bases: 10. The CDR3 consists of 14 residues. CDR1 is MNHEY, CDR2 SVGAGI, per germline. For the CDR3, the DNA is TGTGCCACCCAGACTAGCGGGCCCGCGGATACGCAGTATTTT. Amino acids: CATQTSGPADTQYF.

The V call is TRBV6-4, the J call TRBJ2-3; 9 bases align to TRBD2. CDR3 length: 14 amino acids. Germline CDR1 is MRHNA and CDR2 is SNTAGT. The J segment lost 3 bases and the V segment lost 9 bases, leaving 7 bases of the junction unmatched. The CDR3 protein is CASGAGGETDTQYF. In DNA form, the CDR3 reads TGTGCCAGTGGAGCGGGGGGCGAGACAGATACGCAGTATTTT.

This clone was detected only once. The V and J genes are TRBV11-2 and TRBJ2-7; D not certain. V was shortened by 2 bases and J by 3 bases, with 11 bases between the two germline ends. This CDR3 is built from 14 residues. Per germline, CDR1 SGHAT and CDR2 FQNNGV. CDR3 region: CASSLITSLYEQYF. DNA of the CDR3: TGTGCCAGCAGCTTAATAACATCCCTCTACGAGCAGTACTTC.

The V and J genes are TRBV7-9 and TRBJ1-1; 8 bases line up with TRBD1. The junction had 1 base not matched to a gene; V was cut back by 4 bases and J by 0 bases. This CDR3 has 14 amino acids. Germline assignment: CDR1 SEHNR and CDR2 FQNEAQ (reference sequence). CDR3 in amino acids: CASSWTGMNTEAFF. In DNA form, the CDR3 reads TGTGCCAGCAGCTGGACAGGGATGAACACTGAAGCTTTCTTT.

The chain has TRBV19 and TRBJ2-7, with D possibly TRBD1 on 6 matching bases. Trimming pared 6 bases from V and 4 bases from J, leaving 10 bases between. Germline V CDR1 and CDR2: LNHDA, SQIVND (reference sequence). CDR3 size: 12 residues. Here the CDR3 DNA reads TGTGCCAGTAGAGATACAGGGTACGAGCAGTACTTC. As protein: CASRDTGYEQYF.

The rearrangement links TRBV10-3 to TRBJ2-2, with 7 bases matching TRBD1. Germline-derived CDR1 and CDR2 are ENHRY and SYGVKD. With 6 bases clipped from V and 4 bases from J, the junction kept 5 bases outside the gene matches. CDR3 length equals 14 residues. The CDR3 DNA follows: TGTGCCATCAGCCGAACAGGGGTCACCGGGGAGCTGTTTTTT. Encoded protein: CAISRTGVTGELFF.

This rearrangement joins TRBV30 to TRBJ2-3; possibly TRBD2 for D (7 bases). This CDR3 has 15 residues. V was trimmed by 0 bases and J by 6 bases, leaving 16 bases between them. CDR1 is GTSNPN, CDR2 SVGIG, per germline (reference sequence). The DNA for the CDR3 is TGTGCCTGGAGTGTAGGGGGGGGAATAGGGGATACGCAGTATTTT. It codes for CAWSVGGGIGDTQYF.

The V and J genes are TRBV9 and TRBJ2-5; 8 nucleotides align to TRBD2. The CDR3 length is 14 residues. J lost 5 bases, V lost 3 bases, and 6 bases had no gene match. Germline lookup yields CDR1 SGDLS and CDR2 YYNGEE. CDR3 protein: CASSGGTRRETQYF. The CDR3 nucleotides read TGTGCCAGCAGCGGTGGGACTAGGCGGGAGACCCAGTACTTC.

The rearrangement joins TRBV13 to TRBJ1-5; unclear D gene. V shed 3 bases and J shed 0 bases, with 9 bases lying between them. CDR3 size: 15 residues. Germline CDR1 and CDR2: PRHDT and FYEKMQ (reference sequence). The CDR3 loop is CASSLGRNSNQPQHF. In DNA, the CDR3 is TGTGCCAGCAGCTTGGGCCGGAATAGCAATCAGCCCCAGCATTTT.

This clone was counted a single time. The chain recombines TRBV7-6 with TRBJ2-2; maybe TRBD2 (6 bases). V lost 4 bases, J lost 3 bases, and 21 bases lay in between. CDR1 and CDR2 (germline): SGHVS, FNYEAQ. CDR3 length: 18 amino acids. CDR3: CASSYLFSGRDYTGELFF. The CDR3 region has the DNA TGTGCCAGCAGCTACCTTTTTTCGGGTAGGGACTACACCGGGGAGCTGTTTTTT.

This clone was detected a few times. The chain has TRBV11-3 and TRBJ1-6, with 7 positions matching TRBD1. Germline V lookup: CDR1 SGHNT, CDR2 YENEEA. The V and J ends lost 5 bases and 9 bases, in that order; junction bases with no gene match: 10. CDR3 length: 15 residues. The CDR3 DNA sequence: TGTGCCAGCAGCGAGGGGGACAGTGGGAGTTCACCCCTCCACTTT. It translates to CASSEGDSGSSPLHF.